These T cell receptor beta chains were read from a single sample in a study of OX40 agonist ivuxolimab in advanced cancers. The data were produced by immunoSEQ multiplex PCR, yet TCRdb's version contains in-frame clones alone and is incomplete. The sample holds approximately 39,000 clones, roughly nine tenths seen once. The specimen comprised CD4+ or CD8+ T cells sorted from blood, sampled in a trial of the OX40 agonist ivuxolimab. Receptor source: an adult with an advanced solid tumor such as melanoma, head and neck, liver or kidney cancer. CDR3s include the opening cysteine and the closing phenylalanine or tryptophan. D genes are given only for firm matches. A row's size may be missing; if present it is once, few, many or a size class.

TRBD1,NA,TRBV19,TRBJ2-7,CASSSGTDFYEQYF,TGTGCCAGTAGCTCCGGGACAGATTTCTACGAGCAGTACTTC
NA,NA,TRBV6-5,TRBJ1-4,CASRASATNEKLFF,TGTGCCAGCAGGGCCAGTGCAACTAATGAAAAACTGTTTTTT
NA,NA,TRBV7-2,TRBJ2-7,CASSLVGSEQYF,TGTGCCAGCAGCTTAGTTGGGAGCGAGCAGTACTTC
NA,few,TRBV6-5,TRBJ1-6,CASTGQSNSPLHF,TGTGCCAGCACCGGACAGTCTAATTCACCCCTCCACTTT
NA,NA,TRBV5-6,TRBJ2-3,CASSRPRGTSTDTQYF,TGTGCCAGCAGCCGTCCGAGGGGGACGAGCACAGATACGCAGTATTTT
NA,NA,TRBV19,TRBJ2-7,CASSIGGGSYEQYF,TGTGCCAGTAGTATAGGAGGGGGATCCTACGAGCAGTACTTC
TRBD2,NA,TRBV5-1,TRBJ2-7,CASSLAFGQRGYEQYF,TGCGCCAGCAGCTTGGCCTTCGGCCAGCGGGGGTATGAGCAGTACTTC
NA,NA,TRBV4-2,TRBJ2-7,CASSQEEADAYEQYF,TGTGCCAGCAGCCAAGAGGAAGCGGACGCCTACGAGCAGTACTTC
TRBD2,NA,TRBV7-2,TRBJ2-5,CASSSWGTGGETQYF,TGTGCCAGCAGCTCATGGGGGACGGGGGGAGAGACCCAGTACTTC
NA,NA,TRBV9,TRBJ2-5,CASSVDLGQETQYF,TGTGCCAGCAGCGTAGATCTCGGCCAAGAGACCCAGTACTTC
NA,NA,TRBV7-6,TRBJ2-7,CASSPPGSPYEQYF,TGTGCCAGCAGCCCCCCAGGGTCCCCCTACGAGCAGTACTTC
NA,once,TRBV10-1,TRBJ2-2,CASERDTGELFF,TGCGCCAGTGAACGTGACACCGGGGAGCTGTTTTTT
NA,NA,TRBV19,TRBJ2-4,CASSIVLKAPKNIQYF,TGTGCCAGTAGTATAGTTTTAAAGGCGCCCAAAAACATTCAGTACTTC
TRBD1,NA,TRBV11-3,TRBJ2-1,CASSRPGTGNNEQFF,TGTGCCAGCAGCCGACCCGGGACAGGGAACAATGAGCAGTTCTTC
NA,many,TRBV6-5,TRBJ1-2,CASTDEGKGGYTF,TGTGCCAGCACCGACGAGGGGAAAGGGGGCTACACCTTC
NA,NA,TRBV29-1,TRBJ2-7,CSVVEGTGVKSYEQYF,TGCAGCGTTGTGGAGGGAACAGGGGTAAAAAGCTACGAGCAGTACTTC
NA,NA,TRBV6-5,TRBJ2-7,CASSYSIARPSYEQYF,TGTGCCAGCAGTTACTCGATAGCGAGACCATCCTACGAGCAGTACTTC
NA,NA,TRBV27,TRBJ2-7,CASSILGQGAYEQYF,TGTGCCAGCAGTATCTTGGGGCAGGGTGCCTACGAGCAGTACTTC
TRBD2,NA,TRBV7-3,TRBJ2-3,CASSLAGGPVDTQYF,TGTGCCAGCAGCTTAGCGGGGGGGCCGGTAGATACGCAGTATTTT
NA,NA,TRBV4-1,TRBJ2-7,CASSQDRVPFSYEQYF,TGCGCCAGCAGCCAAGACAGGGTCCCTTTCTCCTACGAGCAGTACTTC